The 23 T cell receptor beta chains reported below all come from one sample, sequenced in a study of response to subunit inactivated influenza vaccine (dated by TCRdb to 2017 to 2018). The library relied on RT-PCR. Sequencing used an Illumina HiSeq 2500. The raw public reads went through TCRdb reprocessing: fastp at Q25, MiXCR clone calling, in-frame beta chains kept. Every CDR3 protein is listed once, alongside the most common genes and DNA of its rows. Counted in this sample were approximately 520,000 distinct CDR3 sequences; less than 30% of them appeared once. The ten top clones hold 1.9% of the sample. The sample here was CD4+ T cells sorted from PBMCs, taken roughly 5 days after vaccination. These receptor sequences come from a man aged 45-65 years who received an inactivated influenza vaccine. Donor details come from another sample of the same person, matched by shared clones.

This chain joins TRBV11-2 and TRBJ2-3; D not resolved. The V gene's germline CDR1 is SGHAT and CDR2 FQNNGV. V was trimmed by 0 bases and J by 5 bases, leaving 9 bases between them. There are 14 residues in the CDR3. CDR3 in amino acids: CASSLDLALDTQYF. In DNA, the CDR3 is TGTGCCAGCAGCTTAGATCTTGCCCTAGATACGCAGTATTTT.

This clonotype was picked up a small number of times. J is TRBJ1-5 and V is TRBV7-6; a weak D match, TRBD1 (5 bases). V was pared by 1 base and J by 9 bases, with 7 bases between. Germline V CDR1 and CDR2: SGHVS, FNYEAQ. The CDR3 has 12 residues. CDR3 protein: CASSLGQGPQHF. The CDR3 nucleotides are TGTGCCAGCAGCTTAGGCCAGGGGCCCCAGCATTTT.

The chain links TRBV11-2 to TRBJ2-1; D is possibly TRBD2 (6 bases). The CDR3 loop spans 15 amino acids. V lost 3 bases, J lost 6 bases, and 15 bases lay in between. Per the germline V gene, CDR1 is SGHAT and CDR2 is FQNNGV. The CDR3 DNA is TGTGCCAGCAGCTTGACCCCGGGACTTCTCAATGAGCAGTTCTTC. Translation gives CASSLTPGLLNEQFF.

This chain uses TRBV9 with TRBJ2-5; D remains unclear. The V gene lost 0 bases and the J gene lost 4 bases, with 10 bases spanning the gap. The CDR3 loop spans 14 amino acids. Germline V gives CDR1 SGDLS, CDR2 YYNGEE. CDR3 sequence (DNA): TGTGCCAGCAGCGTAGCCCTGGGCGGAGAGACCCAGTACTTC. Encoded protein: CASSVALGGETQYF.

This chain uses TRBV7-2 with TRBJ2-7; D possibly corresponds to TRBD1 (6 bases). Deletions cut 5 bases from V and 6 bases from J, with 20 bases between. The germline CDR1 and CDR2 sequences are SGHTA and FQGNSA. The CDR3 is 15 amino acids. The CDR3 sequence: CASSPVVVGGGEQYF. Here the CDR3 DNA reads TGTGCCAGCAGCCCAGTAGTTGTAGGGGGTGGCGAGCAGTACTTC. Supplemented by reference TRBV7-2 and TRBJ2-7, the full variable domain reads GAGVSQSPSNKVTEKGKDVELRCDPISGHTALYWYRQSLGQGLEFLIYFQGNSAPDKSGLPSDRFSAERTGGSVSTLTIQRTQQEDSAVYLCASSPVVVGGGEQYFGPGTRLTVT.

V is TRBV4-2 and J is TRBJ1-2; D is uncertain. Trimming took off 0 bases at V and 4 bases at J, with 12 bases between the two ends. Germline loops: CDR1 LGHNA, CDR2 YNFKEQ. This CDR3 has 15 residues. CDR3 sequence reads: CASSQDIRRGYGYTF. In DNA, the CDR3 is TGTGCCAGCAGCCAAGATATTCGACGCGGCTATGGCTACACCTTC.

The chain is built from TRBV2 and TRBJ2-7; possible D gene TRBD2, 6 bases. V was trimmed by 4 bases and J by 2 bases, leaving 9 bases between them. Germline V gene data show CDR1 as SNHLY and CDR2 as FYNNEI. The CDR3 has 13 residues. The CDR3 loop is CASSVTGAYEQYF. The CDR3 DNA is TGTGCCAGCAGTGTCACGGGGGCCTACGAGCAGTACTTC.

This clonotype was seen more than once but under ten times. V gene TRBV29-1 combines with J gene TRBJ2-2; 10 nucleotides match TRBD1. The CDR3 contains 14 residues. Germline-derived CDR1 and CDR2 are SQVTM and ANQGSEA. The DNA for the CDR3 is TGCATAGGGGGACAGGGGTTGAACACCGGGGAGCTGTTTTTT. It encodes CIGGQGLNTGELFF.

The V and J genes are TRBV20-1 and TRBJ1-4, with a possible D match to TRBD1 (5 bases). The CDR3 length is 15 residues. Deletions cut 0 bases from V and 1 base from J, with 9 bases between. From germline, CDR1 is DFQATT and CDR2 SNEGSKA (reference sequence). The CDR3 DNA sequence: TGCAGTGCTAGAGATTACGGGGGAACTAATGAAAAACTGTTTTTT. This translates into CSARDYGGTNEKLFF.

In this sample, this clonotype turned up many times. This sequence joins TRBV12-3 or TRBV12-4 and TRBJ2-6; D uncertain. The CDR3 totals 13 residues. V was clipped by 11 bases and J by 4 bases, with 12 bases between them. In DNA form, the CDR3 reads TGTGCCGGAAAGTCGGCAGGGGCCAACGTCCTGACTTTC. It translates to CAGKSAGANVLTF.

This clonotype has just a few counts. The CDR3 loop reads CASSSFGADTQYF. CDR3 nucleotides: TGTGCCAGCAGCTCGTTCGGTGCAGATACGCAGTATTTT. V gene TRBV5-4 combines with J gene TRBJ2-3, with unresolved D. The CDR3 spans 13 residues. Germline CDR1 reads SGHNT; CDR2 reads YYREEE (reference sequence). V shed 3 bases and J shed 4 bases, with 9 bases lying between them.

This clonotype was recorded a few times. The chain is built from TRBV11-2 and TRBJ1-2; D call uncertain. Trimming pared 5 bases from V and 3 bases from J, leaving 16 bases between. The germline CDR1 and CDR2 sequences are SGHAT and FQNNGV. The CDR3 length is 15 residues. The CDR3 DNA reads TGTGCCAGCAGCCCCGCGTTCGCGGTTGACTATGGCTACACCTTC. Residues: CASSPAFAVDYGYTF.

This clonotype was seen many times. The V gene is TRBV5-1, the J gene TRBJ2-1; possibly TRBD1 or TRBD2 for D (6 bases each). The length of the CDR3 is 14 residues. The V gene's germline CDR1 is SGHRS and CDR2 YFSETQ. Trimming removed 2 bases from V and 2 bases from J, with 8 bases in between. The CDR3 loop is CASSLGGPYNEQFF. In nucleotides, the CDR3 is TGCGCCAGCAGCTTAGGGGGGCCCTACAATGAGCAGTTCTTC.

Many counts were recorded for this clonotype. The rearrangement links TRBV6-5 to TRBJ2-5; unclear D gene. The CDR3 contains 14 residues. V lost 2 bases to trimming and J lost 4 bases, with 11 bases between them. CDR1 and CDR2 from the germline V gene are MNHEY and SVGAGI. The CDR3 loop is CASSYPRAGETQYF. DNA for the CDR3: TGTGCCAGCAGTTACCCACGGGCAGGAGAGACCCAGTACTTC.

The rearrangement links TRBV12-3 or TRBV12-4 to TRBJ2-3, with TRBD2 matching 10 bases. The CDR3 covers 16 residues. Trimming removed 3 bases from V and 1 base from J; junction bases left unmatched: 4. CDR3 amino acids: CASSFSLAGGTDTQYF. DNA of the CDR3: TGTGCCAGCAGTTTTAGCCTAGCGGGAGGCACAGATACGCAGTATTTT.

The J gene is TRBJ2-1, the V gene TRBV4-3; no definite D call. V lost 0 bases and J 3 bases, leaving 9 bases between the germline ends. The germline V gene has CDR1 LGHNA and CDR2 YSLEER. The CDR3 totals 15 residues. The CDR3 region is CASSQDRNGYNEQFF. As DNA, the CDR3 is TGCGCCAGCAGCCAAGATCGTAACGGCTACAATGAGCAGTTCTTC.

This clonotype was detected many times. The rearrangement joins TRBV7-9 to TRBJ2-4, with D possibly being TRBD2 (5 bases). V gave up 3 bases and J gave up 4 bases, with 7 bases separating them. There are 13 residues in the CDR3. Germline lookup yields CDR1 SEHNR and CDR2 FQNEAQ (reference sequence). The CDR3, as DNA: TGTGCCAGCAGCTTGCCGGGAAAAAACATTCAGTACTTC. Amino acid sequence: CASSLPGKNIQYF.

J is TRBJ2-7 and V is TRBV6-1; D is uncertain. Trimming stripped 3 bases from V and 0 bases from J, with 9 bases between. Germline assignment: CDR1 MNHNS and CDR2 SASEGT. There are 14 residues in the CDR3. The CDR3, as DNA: TGTGCCAGCAGTGAGGTAGTAGCCTCCTACGAGCAGTACTTC. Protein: CASSEVVASYEQYF.

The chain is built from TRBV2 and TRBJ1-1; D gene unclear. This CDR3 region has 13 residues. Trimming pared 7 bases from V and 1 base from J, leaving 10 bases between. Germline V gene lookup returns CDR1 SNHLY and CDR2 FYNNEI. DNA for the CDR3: TGTGCCAGCATTCGTGCAGAGAACACTGAAGCTTTCTTT. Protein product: CASIRAENTEAFF. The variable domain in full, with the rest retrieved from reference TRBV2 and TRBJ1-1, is EPEVTQTPSHQVTQMGQEVILRCVPISNHLYFYWYRQILGQKVEFLVSFYNNEISEKSEIFDDQFSVERPDGSNFTLKIRSTKLEDSAMYFCASIRAENTEAFFGQGTRLTVV.

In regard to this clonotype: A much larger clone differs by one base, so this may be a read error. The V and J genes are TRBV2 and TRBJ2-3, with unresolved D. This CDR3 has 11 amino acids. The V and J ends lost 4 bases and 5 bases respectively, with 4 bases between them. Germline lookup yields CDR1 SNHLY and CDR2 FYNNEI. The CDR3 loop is CASSGQDTQYF. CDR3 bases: TGTGCCAGCAGTGGTCAAGATACGCAGTATTTT.

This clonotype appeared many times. CDR3 nucleotide sequence: TGCGCCAGCAGCCCAGGTCACGGGGGGAGCACAGATACGCAGTATTTT. Protein sequence: CASSPGHGGSTDTQYF. V and J are TRBV4-3 and TRBJ2-3, with 7 positions matching TRBD2. Germline CDR1 LGHNA, CDR2 YSLEER. The ends lost 4 bases at V and 0 bases at J; junction bases unmatched: 7. The CDR3 has 16 amino acids.

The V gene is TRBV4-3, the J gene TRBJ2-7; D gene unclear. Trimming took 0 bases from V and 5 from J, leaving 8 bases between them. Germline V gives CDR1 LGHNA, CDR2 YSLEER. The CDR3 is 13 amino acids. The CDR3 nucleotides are TGCGCCAGCAGCCAAGAGATCAGGAACGAGCAGTACTTC. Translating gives CASSQEIRNEQYF.

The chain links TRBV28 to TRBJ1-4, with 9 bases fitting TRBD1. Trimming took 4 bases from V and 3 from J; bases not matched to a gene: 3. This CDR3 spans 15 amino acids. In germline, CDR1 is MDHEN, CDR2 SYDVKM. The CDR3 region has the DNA TGTGCCAGCAGTTGGGACAGGGTACCTAATGAAAAACTGTTTTTT. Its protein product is CASSWDRVPNEKLFF.